This TCR beta chain was found in a study of early T cells in non-severe SARS-CoV-2 infection. Overall study context: Investigators sequenced bulk RNA drawn from unsorted whole blood, and chains remained unpaired.

This clonotype showed up many times. Its antigen remains unknown. V gave up 0 bases and J gave up 6 bases, with 2 bases separating them. The CDR3 is 12 amino acids. CDR1 ENHRY and CDR2 SYGVKD come from the germline V gene. TCRdb recomputed calls from the 5' RACE reads with MiXCR, one row per CDR3 protein. The table includes 100,000 to 140,000 distinct CDR3 sequences, 11% detected once. Study-wide results and limits: There was a bias toward anti-spike CD8 responses in VDJdb matching, which missed private and CD4 specificities.

This chain links TRBV10-3 with TRBJ1-4; D ambiguous. Sequencing was carried out using whole blood. This clonotype originated in an adult who was a healthcare worker with PCR-confirmed SARS-CoV-2 infection or an uninfected control (not recorded which). CDR3 protein: CAISESDEKLFF. The CDR3 DNA sequence: TGTGCCATCAGTGAGTCTGATGAAAAACTGTTTTTT.